The source of this T cell receptor (beta chain) is a study of CXCR3-negative and CXCR3-positive naive CD8 T cells. Study background: Libraries each contributed about 1.5 +/- 0.3 million TRB reads, for around 150 million in total. Overall study findings and caveats: Much lower diversity was found in memory CD8+ cells, while both naive subsets had comparably high diversity. For the naive subsets, surface CD5 was similar, and TCR strength was inferred from TRB CDR3 properties.

UMI-labeled TRB cDNA libraries were prepared by 5' RACE. TCRdb reprocessed the 5' RACE reads, with one entry per CDR3 protein and no DNA. The sample totals 20,000 to 25,000 distinct CDR3 sequences. About this clonotype: Its matching antigen is unknown.

The germline V gene has CDR1 MNHEY and CDR2 SVGEGT. The CDR3 totals 13 residues. Triplicate sorting captured 300,000 cells each from every CD8+ T cell subset. The sequence was collected from a human donor in good health. Some clones in this sample may be carry-over from other donors' samples. The material sequenced was memory CD8+ T cells from blood. The rearrangement uses TRBV6-2 or TRBV6-3 and TRBJ2-7. CDR3 sequence: CASSSRPSYEQYF.